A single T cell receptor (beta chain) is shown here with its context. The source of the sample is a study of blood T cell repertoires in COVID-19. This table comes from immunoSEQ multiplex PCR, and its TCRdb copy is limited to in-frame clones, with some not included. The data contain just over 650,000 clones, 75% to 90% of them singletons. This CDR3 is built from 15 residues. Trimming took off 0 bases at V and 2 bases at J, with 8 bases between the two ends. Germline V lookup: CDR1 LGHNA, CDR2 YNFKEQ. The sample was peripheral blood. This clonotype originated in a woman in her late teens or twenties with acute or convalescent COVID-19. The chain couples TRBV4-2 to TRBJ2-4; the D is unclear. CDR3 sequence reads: CASSQEASTKNIQYF. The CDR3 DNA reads TGTGCCAGCAGCCAAGAAGCCTCGACCAAAAACATTCAGTACTTC.